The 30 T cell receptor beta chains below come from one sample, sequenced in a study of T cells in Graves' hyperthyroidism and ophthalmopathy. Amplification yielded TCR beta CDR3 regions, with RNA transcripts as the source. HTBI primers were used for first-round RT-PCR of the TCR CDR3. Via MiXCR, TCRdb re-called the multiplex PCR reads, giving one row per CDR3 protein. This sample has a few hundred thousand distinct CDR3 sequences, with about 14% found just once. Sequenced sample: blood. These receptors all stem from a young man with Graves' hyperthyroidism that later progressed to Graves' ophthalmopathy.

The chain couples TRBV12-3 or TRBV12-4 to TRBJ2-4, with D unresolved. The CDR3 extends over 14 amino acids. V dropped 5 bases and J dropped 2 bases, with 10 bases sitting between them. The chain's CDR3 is CASSLMGSKNIQYF. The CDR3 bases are TGTGCCAGCAGTCTCATGGGATCCAAAAACATTCAGTACTTC.

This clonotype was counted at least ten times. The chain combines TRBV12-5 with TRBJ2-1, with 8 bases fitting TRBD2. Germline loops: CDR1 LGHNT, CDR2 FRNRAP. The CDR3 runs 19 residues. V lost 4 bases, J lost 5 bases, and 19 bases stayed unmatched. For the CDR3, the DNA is TGTGCTAGTGGTTCGGAACCCCTTAGTGGGCGGGGGGTCGACAATGAGCAGTTCTTC. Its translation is CASGSEPLSGRGVDNEQFF.

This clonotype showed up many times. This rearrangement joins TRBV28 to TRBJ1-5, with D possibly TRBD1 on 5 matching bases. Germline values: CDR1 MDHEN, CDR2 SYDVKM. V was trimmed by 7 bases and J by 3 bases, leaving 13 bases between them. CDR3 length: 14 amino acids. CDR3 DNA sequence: TGTGCCAGCAACAAGACAGAACACAATCAGCCCCAGCATTTT. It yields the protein CASNKTEHNQPQHF.

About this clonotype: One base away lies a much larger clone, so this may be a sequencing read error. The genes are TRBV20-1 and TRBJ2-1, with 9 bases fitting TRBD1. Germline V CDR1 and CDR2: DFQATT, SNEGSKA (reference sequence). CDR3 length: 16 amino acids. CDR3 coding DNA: TGCAGTGCTCCCGACAGGGGGAAAAACGCCTACAATGAGCGGTTCTTC. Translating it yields CSAPDRGKNAYNERFF.

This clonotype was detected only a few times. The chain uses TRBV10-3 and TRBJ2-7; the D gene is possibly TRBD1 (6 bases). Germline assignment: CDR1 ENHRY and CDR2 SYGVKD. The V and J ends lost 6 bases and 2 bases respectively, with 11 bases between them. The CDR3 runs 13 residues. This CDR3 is CAISSQGPYEQYF. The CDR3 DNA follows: TGTGCCATCAGCTCACAGGGACCCTACGAGCAGTACTTC.

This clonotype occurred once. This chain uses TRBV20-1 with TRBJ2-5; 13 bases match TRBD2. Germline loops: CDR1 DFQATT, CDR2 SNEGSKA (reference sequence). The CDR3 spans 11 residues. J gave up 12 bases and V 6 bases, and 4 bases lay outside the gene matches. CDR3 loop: CSASGLAGEYF. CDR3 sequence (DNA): TGCAGTGCCTCAGGACTAGCGGGGGAGTACTTC.

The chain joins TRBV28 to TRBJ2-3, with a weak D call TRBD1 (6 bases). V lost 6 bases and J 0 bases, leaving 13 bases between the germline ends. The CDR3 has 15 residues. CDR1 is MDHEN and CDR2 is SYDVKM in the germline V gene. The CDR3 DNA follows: TGTGCCAGCAGCCTGGGGGCAGAGAGCACAGATACGCAGTATTTT. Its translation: CASSLGAESTDTQYF.

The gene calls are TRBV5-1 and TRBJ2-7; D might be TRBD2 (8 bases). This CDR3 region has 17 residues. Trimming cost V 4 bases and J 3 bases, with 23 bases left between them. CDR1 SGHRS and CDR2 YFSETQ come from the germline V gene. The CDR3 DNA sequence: TGCGCCAGCAGCCCGGGTAGCGGGACAGCTTCCCTCTACGAGCAGTACTTC. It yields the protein CASSPGSGTASLYEQYF.

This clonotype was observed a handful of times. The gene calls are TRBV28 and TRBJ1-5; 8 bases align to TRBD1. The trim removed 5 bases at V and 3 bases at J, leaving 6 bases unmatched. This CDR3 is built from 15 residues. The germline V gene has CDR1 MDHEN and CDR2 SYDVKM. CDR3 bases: TGTGCCAGCAGTGCAGTGGACAGGGCCAATCAGCCCCAGCATTTT. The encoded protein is CASSAVDRANQPQHF.

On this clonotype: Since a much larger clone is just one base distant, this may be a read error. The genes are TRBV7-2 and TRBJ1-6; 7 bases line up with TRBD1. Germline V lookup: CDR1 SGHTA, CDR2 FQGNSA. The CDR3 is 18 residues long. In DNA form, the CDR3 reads TGTGCCAGCAGCTTATTGGTCACGGGGGGACAGCTCAATTCACCCCTCCAATTT. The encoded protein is CASSLLVTGGQLNSPLQF.

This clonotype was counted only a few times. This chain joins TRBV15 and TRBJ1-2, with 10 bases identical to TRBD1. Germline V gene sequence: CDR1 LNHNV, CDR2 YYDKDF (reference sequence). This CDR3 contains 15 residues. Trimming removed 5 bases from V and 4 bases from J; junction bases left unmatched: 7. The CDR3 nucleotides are TGTGCCACCAGCCAAGCGACAGGGGGCCTCTATGGCTACACCTTC. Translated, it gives CATSQATGGLYGYTF. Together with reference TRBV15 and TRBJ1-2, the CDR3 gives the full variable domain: DAMVIQNPRYQVTQFGKPVTLSCSQTLNHNVMYWYQQKSSQAPKLLFHYYDKDFNNEADTPDNFQSRRPNTSFCFLDIRSPGLGDTAMYLCATSQATGGLYGYTFGSGTRLTVV.

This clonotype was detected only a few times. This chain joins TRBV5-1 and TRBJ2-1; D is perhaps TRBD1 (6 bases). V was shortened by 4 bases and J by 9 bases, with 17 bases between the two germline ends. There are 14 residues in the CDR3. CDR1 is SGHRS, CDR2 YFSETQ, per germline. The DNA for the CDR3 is TGCGCCAGCAGCGTCGGGACAACGTCCGGTGAGCAGTTCTTC. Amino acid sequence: CASSVGTTSGEQFF.

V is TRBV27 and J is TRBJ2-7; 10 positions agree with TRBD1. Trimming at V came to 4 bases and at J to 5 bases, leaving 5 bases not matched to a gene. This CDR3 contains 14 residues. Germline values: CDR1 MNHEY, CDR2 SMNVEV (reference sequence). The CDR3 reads CASSSWDRGNEQYF. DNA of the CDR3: TGTGCCAGCAGTTCCTGGGACAGGGGTAACGAGCAGTACTTC.

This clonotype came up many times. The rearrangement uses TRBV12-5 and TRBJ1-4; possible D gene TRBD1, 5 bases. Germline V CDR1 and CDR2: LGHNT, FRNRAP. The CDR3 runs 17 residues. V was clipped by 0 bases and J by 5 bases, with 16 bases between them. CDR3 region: CASGLVLIGQGNEKLFF. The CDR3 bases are TGTGCTAGTGGTTTGGTACTTATAGGGCAGGGAAATGAAAAACTGTTTTTT.

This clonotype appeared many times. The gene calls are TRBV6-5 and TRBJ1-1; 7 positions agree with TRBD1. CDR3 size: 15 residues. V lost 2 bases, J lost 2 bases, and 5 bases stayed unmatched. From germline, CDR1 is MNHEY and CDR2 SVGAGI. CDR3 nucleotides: TGTGCCAGCAGTTACGGGACAGCTGTAAACACTGAAGCTTTCTTT. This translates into CASSYGTAVNTEAFF.

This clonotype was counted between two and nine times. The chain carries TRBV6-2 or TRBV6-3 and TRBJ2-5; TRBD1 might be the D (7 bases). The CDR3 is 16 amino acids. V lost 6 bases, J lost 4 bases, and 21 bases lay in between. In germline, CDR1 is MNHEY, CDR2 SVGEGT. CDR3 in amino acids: CASSHSGQAGRETQYF. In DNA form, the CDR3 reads TGTGCCAGCAGCCACTCCGGACAGGCGGGGCGAGAGACCCAGTACTTC.

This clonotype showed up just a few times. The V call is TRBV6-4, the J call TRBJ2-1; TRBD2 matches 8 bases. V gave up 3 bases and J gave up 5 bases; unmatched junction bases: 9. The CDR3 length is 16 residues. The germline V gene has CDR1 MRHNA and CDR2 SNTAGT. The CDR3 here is CASSDYSGVRHNEQFF. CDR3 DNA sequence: TGTGCCAGCAGTGATTATAGCGGGGTGCGGCACAATGAGCAGTTCTTC.

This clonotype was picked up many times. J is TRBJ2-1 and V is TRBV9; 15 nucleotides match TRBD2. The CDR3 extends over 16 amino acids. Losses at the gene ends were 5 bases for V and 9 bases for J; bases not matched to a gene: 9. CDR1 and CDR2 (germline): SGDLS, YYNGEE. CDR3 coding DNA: TGTGCCAGCAGTTACGGACTAGCGGGGGGGCAGTTTGAGCAGTTCTTC. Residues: CASSYGLAGGQFEQFF.

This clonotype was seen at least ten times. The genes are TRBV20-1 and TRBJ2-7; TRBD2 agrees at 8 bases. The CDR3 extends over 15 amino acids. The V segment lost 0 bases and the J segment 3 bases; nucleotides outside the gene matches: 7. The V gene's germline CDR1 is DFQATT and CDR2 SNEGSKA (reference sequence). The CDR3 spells CSARDSAGGLYEQYF. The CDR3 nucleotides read TGCAGTGCTAGAGATTCGGCGGGGGGCCTCTACGAGCAGTACTTC.

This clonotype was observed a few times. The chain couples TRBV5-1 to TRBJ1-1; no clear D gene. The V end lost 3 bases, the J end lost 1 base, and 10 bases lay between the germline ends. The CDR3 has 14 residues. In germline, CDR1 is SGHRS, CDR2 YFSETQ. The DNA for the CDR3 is TGCGCCAGCAGCTCTTTCCCCGGGAACACTGAAGCTTTCTTT. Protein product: CASSSFPGNTEAFF.

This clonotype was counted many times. The CDR3 region is CASSMGDGENQPQHF. CDR3 coding DNA: TGCGCCAGCAGCATGGGGGACGGAGAAAATCAGCCCCAGCATTTT. The chain couples TRBV5-1 to TRBJ1-5; D is possibly TRBD1 (5 bases). Germline assignment: CDR1 SGHRS and CDR2 YFSETQ. Trimming took off 4 bases at V and 4 bases at J, with 15 bases between the two ends. This CDR3 is built from 15 residues.

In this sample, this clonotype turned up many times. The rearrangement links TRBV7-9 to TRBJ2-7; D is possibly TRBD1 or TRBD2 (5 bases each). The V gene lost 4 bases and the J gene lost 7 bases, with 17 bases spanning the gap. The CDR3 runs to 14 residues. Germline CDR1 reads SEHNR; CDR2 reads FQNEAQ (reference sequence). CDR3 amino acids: CASSYPGTAIEQYF. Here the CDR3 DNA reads TGTGCCAGCAGCTATCCCGGGACGGCCATAGAGCAGTACTTC.

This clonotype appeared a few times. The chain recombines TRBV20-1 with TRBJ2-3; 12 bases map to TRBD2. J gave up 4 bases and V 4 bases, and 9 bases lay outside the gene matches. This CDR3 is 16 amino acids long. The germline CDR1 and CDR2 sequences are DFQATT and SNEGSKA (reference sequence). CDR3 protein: CSATASGGAIADTQYF. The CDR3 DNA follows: TGCAGTGCTACCGCTAGCGGGGGGGCTATCGCAGATACGCAGTATTTT.

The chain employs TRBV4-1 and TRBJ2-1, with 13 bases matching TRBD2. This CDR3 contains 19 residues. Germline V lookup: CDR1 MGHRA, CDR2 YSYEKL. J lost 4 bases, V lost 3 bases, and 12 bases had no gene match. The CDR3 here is CASSQIGLAGDRNYNEQFF. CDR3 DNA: TGCGCCAGCAGCCAGATCGGACTAGCGGGGGATCGGAATTACAATGAGCAGTTCTTC.

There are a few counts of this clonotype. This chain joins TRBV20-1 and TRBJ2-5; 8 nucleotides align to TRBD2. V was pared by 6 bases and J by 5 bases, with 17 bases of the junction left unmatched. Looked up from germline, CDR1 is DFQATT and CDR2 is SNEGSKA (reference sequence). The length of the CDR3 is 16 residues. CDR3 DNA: TGCAGTGCCCAGCGCCTCCTAGCGGGCGAAGGGGAGACCCAGTACTTC. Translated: CSAQRLLAGEGETQYF.

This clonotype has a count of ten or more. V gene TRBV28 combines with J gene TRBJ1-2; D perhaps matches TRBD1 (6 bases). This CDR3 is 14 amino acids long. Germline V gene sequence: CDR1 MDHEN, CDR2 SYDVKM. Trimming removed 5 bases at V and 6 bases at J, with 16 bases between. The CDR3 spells CASSPGGAGDGYTF. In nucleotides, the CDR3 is TGTGCCAGCAGTCCCGGCGGAGCAGGGGATGGCTACACCTTC.

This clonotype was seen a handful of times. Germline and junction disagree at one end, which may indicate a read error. CDR3 loop: CASSFSGGANEQSF. The CDR3 region has the DNA TGTGCCAGCAGTTTTAGCGGGGGGGCAAATGAGCAGTCCTTC. This rearrangement joins TRBV12-3 or TRBV12-4 to TRBJ2-1, with 11 bases identical to TRBD2. The CDR3 is made up of 14 amino acids.

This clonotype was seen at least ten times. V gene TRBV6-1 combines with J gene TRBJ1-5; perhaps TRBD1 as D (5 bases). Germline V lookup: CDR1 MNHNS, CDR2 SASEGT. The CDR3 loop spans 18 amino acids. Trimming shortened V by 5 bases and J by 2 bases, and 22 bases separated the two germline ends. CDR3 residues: CASSSRGGAPEGNQPQHF. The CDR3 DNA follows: TGTGCCAGCAGTTCCCGGGGAGGGGCCCCAGAGGGCAATCAGCCCCAGCATTTT.

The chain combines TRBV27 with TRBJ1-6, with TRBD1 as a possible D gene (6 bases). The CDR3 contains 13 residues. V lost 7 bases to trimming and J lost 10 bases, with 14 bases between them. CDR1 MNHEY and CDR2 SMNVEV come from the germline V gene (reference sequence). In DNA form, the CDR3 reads TGTGCCAGCACCTTGGGGGGGCGATCACCCCTCCACTTT. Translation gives CASTLGGRSPLHF.

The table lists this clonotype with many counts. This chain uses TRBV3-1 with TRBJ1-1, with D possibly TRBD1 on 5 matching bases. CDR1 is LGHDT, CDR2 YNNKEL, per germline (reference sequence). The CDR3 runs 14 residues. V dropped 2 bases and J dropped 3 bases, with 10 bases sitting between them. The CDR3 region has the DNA TGTGCCAGCAGCCAACGGGACCGAGACACTGAAGCTTTCTTT. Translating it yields CASSQRDRDTEAFF.